Listed here are 14 T cell receptor beta chains from one sample, sequenced in a study of cytomegalovirus exposure and HLA in healthy donors. PCR involved 60 Vbeta and 13 Jbeta primers. This table comes from immunoSEQ multiplex PCR, and its TCRdb copy is limited to in-frame clones, with some not included. This sample carries 120,000 or so clones, over 65% of them seen once, and the ten largest clones take roughly 10%. The sample consisted of PBMCs. The receptors here all came from a young man in good health and CMV-seropositive.

The gene calls are TRBV6-1 and TRBJ2-2, with a possible D match to TRBD2 (6 bases). V was trimmed by 3 bases and J by 5 bases, leaving 16 bases between them. Germline V gene lookup returns CDR1 MNHNS and CDR2 SASEGT. This CDR3 has 16 amino acids. This CDR3 is CASSERPWGETGELFF. Written as DNA, the CDR3 is TGTGCCAGCAGTGAGCGGCCCTGGGGGGAGACCGGGGAGCTGTTTTTT.

The chain couples TRBV27 to TRBJ2-4; a possible D gene is TRBD1 (6 bases). CDR1 and CDR2 (germline): MNHEY, SMNVEV (reference sequence). The V gene lost 6 bases and the J gene lost 3 bases, with 15 bases spanning the gap. The CDR3 loop spans 15 amino acids. The CDR3 coding sequence is TGTGCCAGCAGCCCCTTTGGGACAAACAAAAACATTCAGTACTTC. Translated, it gives CASSPFGTNKNIQYF.

The chain employs TRBV28 and TRBJ2-7; TRBD2 aligns across 12 bases. V was clipped by 3 bases and J by 5 bases; unmatched bases: 5. Germline loops: CDR1 MDHEN, CDR2 SYDVKM. The CDR3 is 15 residues long. CDR3 nucleotide sequence: TGTGCCAGCAGTTTTGCTACTAGCGGGAGGCACGAGCAGTACTTC. Translating it yields CASSFATSGRHEQYF.

Only a few counts were recorded for this clone. V usage is TRBV19 and J usage is TRBJ1-1, with 7 positions matching TRBD1. The V segment lost 5 bases and the J segment 0 bases; nucleotides outside the gene matches: 6. Germline V gives CDR1 LNHDA, CDR2 SQIVND (reference sequence). The CDR3 covers 15 residues. DNA of the CDR3: TGTGCCAGTAGTTTTACAGGGGTGATGAACACTGAAGCTTTCTTT. Amino acid sequence: CASSFTGVMNTEAFF.

The rearrangement links TRBV18 to TRBJ1-1, with D possibly TRBD1 on 5 matching bases. The V and J ends lost 2 bases and 5 bases respectively, with 18 bases between them. The germline gives CDR1 KGHSH, CDR2 LQKENI. CDR3 length: 16 amino acids. This CDR3 reads CASSPGTGIRGTEAFF. The CDR3 DNA reads as TGTGCCAGCTCACCAGGGACTGGGATCCGGGGAACTGAAGCTTTCTTT. The variable domain in full, with the rest retrieved from reference TRBV18 and TRBJ1-1, is NAGVMQNPRHLVRRRGQEARLRCSPMKGHSHVYWYRQLPEEGLKFMVYLQKENIIDESGMPKERFSAEFPKEGPSILRIQQVVRGDSAAYFCASSPGTGIRGTEAFFGQGTRLTVV.

This chain connects TRBV27 to TRBJ2-1; 10 bases are a match to TRBD2. The germline V gene encodes CDR1 MNHEY and CDR2 SMNVEV (reference sequence). J lost 7 bases, V lost 6 bases, and 15 bases had no gene match. This CDR3 region has 17 residues. The CDR3 sequence is CASSPQSSGRAGNEQFF. As DNA, the CDR3 is TGTGCCAGCAGCCCCCAAAGCAGCGGGAGGGCCGGAAATGAGCAGTTCTTC.

This chain joins TRBV2 and TRBJ2-7, with a weak D call TRBD2 (6 bases). Trimming took off 6 bases at V and 7 bases at J, with 13 bases between the two ends. CDR3 length: 12 residues. The germline gives CDR1 SNHLY, CDR2 FYNNEI. CDR3 in DNA: TGTGCCAGCAGGGGTATAGGGAGGGAGCAGTACTTC. It is translated as CASRGIGREQYF.

The chain links TRBV2 to TRBJ2-7; 8 nucleotides align to TRBD1. CDR3 size: 13 residues. From germline, CDR1 is SNHLY and CDR2 FYNNEI. The V gene end was trimmed by 8 bases and the J gene end by 2 bases; junction bases not matched to a gene: 5. As DNA, the CDR3 is TGTGCCAGCGAAGAGGACAGGGCCTACGAGCAGTACTTC. It specifies CASEEDRAYEQYF.

The chain is built from TRBV7-2 and TRBJ2-5; D possibly corresponds to TRBD1 (6 bases). This CDR3 contains 14 residues. V was clipped by 5 bases and J by 4 bases, with 14 bases between them. CDR1 and CDR2 (germline): SGHTA, FQGNSA. CDR3 nucleotide sequence: TGTGCCAGCAGCCCAGGGCAGGGGCGAGAGACCCAGTACTTC. Protein: CASSPGQGRETQYF. Drawing the rest from reference TRBV7-2 and TRBJ2-5, the complete variable domain is GAGVSQSPSNKVTEKGKDVELRCDPISGHTALYWYRQSLGQGLEFLIYFQGNSAPDKSGLPSDRFSAERTGGSVSTLTIQRTQQEDSAVYLCASSPGQGRETQYFGPGTRLLVL.

The sample holds a few counts of this clone. The chain joins TRBV7-9 to TRBJ2-1, with D hard to call. V shed 7 bases and J shed 3 bases, with 4 bases lying between them. The germline gives CDR1 SEHNR, CDR2 FQNEAQ (reference sequence). The CDR3 sequence is 11 residues long. Here the CDR3 reads CASNNYNEQFF. The CDR3 DNA is TGTGCCAGCAACAACTACAATGAGCAGTTCTTC.

The CDR3 loop reads CASSQEDWVKGNTIYF. CDR3 DNA sequence: TGCGCCAGCAGCCAAGAAGACTGGGTAAAAGGAAACACCATATATTTT. The chain combines TRBV4-1 with TRBJ1-3; no reliable D call. Trimming left V 0 bases short and J 4 bases short, with 13 bases between. CDR1 is MGHRA and CDR2 is YSYEKL in the germline V gene. The CDR3 is 16 residues long.

This chain links TRBV11-2 with TRBJ2-7, with 7 bases fitting TRBD2. CDR3 length: 15 residues. Looked up from germline, CDR1 is SGHAT and CDR2 is FQNNGV. The V segment lost 6 bases and the J segment 6 bases; nucleotides outside the gene matches: 14. In DNA, the CDR3 is TGTGCCAGCAGGTGGGGGACTACGCTTTTCCCCGAGCAGTACTTC. This gives the protein CASRWGTTLFPEQYF. The full variable domain, in which reference TRBV11-2 and TRBJ2-7 provide the parts outside the CDR3, is EAGVAQSPRYKIIEKRQSVAFWCNPISGHATLYWYQQILGQGPKLLIQFQNNGVVDDSQLPKDRFSAERLKGVDSTLKIQPAKLEDSAVYLCASRWGTTLFPEQYFGPGTRLTVT.

The chain carries TRBV28 and TRBJ2-1; TRBD1 matches 9 bases. The V segment lost 2 bases and the J segment 8 bases; nucleotides outside the gene matches: 7. Germline V gives CDR1 MDHEN, CDR2 SYDVKM. The CDR3 is 15 amino acids. CDR3 sequence reads: CASSLPGQGADEQFF. In nucleotides, the CDR3 is TGTGCCAGCAGTTTACCGGGACAGGGTGCCGATGAGCAGTTCTTC.

V is TRBV18 and J is TRBJ2-1; perhaps TRBD1 as D (6 bases). This CDR3 comprises 13 residues. Trimming removed 4 bases from V and 10 bases from J, with 14 bases in between. Germline V gives CDR1 KGHSH, CDR2 LQKENI. The CDR3 sequence is CASSRQDNTEQFF. The CDR3, as DNA: TGTGCCAGCTCACGACAGGACAATACGGAGCAGTTCTTC.